This T cell receptor beta chain comes out of a study of T-cell memory formation after mild COVID-19. V dropped 4 bases and J dropped 7 bases, with 16 bases sitting between them. Germline values: CDR1 GTSNPN, CDR2 SVGIG (reference sequence). The CDR3 loop spans 14 amino acids. Notes on the study in general: Clones contracting over day 15 to 85 were CD4/CD8 balanced, with later expanders leaning CD4+.

TCRdb re-analysed the 5' RACE reads in MiXCR, keeping a single row per CDR3 protein. The sample has 530,000 or so distinct CDR3 sequences, roughly 17% seen once. The table lists this clonotype with a few counts. Antigen: not known. The clonotype originates from an adult woman who had mild COVID-19 (a few samples of this study predate the infection). Cell type and time point are not known. This sequence joins TRBV30 and TRBJ2-2, with TRBD2 as a possible D gene (6 bases). What was sequenced was PBMCs or a T cell subset sorted from them (not recorded which). In nucleotides, the CDR3 is TGTGCCTGGAAGTCGTGGGAGGATGGCGGGGAGCTGTTTTTT. This gives the protein CAWKSWEDGGELFF.